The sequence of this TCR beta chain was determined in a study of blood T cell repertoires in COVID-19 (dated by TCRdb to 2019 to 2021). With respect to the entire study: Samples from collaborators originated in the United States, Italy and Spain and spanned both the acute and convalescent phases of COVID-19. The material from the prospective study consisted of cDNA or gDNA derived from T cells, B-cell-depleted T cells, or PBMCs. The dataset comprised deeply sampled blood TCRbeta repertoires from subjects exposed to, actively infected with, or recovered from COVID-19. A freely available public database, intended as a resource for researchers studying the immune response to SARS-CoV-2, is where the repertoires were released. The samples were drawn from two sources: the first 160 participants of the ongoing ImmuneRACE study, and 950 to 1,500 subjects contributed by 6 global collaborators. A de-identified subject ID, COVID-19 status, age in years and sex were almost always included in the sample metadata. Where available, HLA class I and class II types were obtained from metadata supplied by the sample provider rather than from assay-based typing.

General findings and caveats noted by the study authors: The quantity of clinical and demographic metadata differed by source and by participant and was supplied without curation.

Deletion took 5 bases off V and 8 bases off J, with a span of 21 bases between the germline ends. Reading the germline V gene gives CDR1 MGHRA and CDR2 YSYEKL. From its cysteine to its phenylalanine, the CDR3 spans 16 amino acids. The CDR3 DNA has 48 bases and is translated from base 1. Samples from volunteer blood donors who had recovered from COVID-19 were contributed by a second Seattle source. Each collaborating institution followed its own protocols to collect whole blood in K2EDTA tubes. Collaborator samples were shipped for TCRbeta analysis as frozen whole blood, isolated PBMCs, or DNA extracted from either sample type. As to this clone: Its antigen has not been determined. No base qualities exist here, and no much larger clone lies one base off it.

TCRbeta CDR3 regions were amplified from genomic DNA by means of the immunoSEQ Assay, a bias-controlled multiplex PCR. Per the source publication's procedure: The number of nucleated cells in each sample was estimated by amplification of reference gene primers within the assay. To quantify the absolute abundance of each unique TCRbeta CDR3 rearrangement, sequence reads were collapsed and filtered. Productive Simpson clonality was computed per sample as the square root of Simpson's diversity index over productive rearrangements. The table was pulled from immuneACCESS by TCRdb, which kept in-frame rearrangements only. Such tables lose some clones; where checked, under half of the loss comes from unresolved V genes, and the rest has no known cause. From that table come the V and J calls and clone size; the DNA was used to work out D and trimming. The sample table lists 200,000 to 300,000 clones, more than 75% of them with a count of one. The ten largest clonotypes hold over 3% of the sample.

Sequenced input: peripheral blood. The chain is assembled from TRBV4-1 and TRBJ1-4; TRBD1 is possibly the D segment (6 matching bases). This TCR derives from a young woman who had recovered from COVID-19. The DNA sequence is TGCGCCAGCAGCTCCGTGGGGGGGGCTGTTCCCGAAAAACTGTTTTTT. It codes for CASSSVGGAVPEKLFF.